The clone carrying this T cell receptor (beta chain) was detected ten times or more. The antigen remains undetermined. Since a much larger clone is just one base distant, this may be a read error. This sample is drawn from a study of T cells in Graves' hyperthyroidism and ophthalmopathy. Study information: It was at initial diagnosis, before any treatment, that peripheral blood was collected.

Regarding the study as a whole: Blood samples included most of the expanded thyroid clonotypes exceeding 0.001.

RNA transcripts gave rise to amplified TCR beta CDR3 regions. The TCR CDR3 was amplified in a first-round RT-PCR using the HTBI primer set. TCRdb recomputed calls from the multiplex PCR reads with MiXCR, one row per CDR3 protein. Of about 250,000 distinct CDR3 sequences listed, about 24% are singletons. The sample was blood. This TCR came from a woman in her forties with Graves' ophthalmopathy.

This CDR3 reads CASSSRMTQPQHF. The DNA for the CDR3 is TGTGCCAGCAGCTCGAGGATGACTCAGCCCCAGCATTTT. The V and J genes are TRBV7-2 and TRBJ1-5; D gene uncertain. The CDR3 is 13 residues long. Trimming left V 4 bases short and J 6 bases short, with 10 bases between. The germline V gene encodes CDR1 SGHTA and CDR2 FQGNSA.